This T cell receptor beta chain was profiled in a study of monozygotic twins with inflammatory bowel disease. Total RNA, at roughly 3.5 ug, went into every TCR library. cDNA encoding TCRalpha and TCRbeta underwent two nested PCRs of roughly 16 and 10 cycles, each of which was followed by bead purification. No DNA is given; TCRdb re-called the 5' RACE reads and lists each CDR3 protein once. The listing records 400,000 or so distinct CDR3 sequences. Sampling involved one blood draw (under 2.7 ml) for every donor. The origin of this receptor is a human donor with ulcerative colitis or Crohn's disease, or a healthy co-twin of an affected twin (not recorded which). Specimen: blood.

The CDR3 reads CASSLAVAPGKVAEAFF. The chain uses TRBV5-1 and TRBJ1-1; absent DNA, TCRdb's TRBD1 call cannot be checked. Germline V CDR1 and CDR2: SGHRS, YFSETQ. The length of the CDR3 is 17 residues.